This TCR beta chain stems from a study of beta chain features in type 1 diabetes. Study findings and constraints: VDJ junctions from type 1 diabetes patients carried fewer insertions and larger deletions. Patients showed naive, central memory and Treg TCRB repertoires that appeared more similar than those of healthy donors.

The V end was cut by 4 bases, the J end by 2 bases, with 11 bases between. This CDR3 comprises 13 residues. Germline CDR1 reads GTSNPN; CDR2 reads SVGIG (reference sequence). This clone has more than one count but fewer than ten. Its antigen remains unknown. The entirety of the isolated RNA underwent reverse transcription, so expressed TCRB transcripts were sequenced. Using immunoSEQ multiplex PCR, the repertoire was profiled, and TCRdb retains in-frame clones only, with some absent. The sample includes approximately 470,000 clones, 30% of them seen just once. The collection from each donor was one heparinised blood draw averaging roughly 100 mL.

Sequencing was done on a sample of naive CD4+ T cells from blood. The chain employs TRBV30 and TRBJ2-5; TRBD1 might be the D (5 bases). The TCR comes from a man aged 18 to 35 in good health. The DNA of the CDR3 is TGTGCCTGGAACCAGGGCTTGCAAGAGACCCAGTACTTC. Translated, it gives CAWNQGLQETQYF.